This T cell receptor (beta chain) emerged from a study of T cells after somatic rescue of genetic block. Using immunoSEQ multiplex PCR, the repertoire was profiled, and TCRdb retains in-frame clones only, with some absent. Among about 68,000 clones, about 90% were seen once, and the ten largest hold 2.9%. This CDR3 is built from 17 residues. J was trimmed by 5 bases and V by 4 bases; bases with no gene match: 12. The germline V gene has CDR1 SGHNT and CDR2 YYREEE (reference sequence). The chain joins TRBV5-4 to TRBJ2-5; 12 positions agree with TRBD2. The clonotype comes from a middle-aged man. The sequenced sample was peripheral blood mononuclear cells (PBMCs). The CDR3 sequence: CASSAPSGRASRETQYF. The CDR3 DNA reads as TGTGCCAGCAGCGCCCCTAGCGGGAGGGCCTCCCGGGAGACCCAGTACTTC.